This T cell receptor (beta chain) was sequenced for a study of identical twins. The CDR3 is 14 amino acids. Germline V gene sequence: CDR1 SQVTM, CDR2 ANQGSEA. The ends lost 6 bases at V and 0 bases at J; junction bases unmatched: 5. This clonotype was counted at least ten times. TCRdb re-analysed the 5' RACE reads in MiXCR, keeping a single row per CDR3 protein. The repertoire includes roughly 630,000 distinct CDR3 sequences, roughly 7.2% of them detected once, and around 1.6% sits in the top ten. These data are also associated with another study on yellow fever vaccine responses in identical twins.

The sample taken for sequencing was PBMCs. The TCR was taken from a woman between 18 and 30 years old in good health. This rearrangement joins TRBV29-1 to TRBJ2-1, with 7 bases matching TRBD2. The CDR3 coding sequence is TGCAGCGTCATTCTAGCGGACTCCTACAATGAGCAGTTCTTC. This codes for CSVILADSYNEQFF.